This T cell receptor (beta chain) was sequenced in a study of metastatic and nonmetastatic thyroid tumors. About the research overall: The authors compared repertoires across blood and tumor or nodule tissue from malignant and benign thyroid patients. The study, taken as a whole, reports: Significantly greater TCR beta diversity was reportedly found in malignant thyroid tumors than in benign nodules (in blood and tumor).

There were no patients who had received any treatment before thyroid surgery. Per the study methods: Construction of a distant-metastasis classifier for papillary thyroid cancer relied on CDR3 differences across clinicopathological groups. Using MiXCR, TCRdb re-called clones from the PCR reads. TCRdb assigned the V and J calls; the authors' analysis was not used. The sample holds around 34,000 clones, approximately 15% seen once. The ends lost 3 bases at V and 0 bases at J; junction bases unmatched: 10. The CDR3 runs 18 residues. The germline CDR1 and CDR2 sequences are MDHEN and SYDVKM. In this sample, this clone turned up a few times. Its antigen is unidentified.

The sample comprised blood. This chain links TRBV28 with TRBJ2-2; 7 bases are shared with TRBD2. This clonotype originated in a male donor with papillary thyroid cancer or a benign thyroid nodule (not recorded which). Some clones in this sample may be carry-over from other donors' samples. This chain's CDR3 is CASSLIRAGLSNTGELFF. The DNA for the CDR3 is TGTGCCAGCAGTTTGATACGAGCGGGGCTCTCGAACACCGGGGAGCTGTTTTTT.